These 20 T cell receptor beta chains share one sample of origin, sequenced in a study of PD-L1 blockade in urothelial cancer (dated by TCRdb to the late 2010s). The method behind the library was the immunoSEQ multiplex PCR assay. Here the immuneACCESS table is served through TCRdb, limited to in-frame sequences with V and J called. Missing clones are a known gap in these copies; in checked studies unresolved V genes cover under half, and the rest lacks a known reason. Present in this sample are some 45,000 clones, more than 70% of which were seen just once. The ten top clones hold 25% of the sample. This sample's time point label indicates: pretreatment peripheral blood. The sample here was PBMCs, taken around atezolizumab (anti-PD-L1) treatment. These receptors all come from a donor aged 40 or older with urothelial cancer.

The chain carries TRBV7-3 and TRBJ1-2, with a possible D match to TRBD1 (6 bases). In germline, CDR1 is SGHTA, CDR2 FQGTGA. The CDR3 runs to 15 residues. The ends were cut back, 5 bases at V and 0 bases at J, with 13 bases in the middle. The CDR3 region has the DNA TGTGCCAGCAGCATAGGGGGTGAAGCTAACTATGGCTACACCTTC. Protein: CASSIGGEANYGYTF.

The CDR3 protein is CAQDRGGTGELFF. The DNA for the CDR3 is TGTGCCCAGGACAGGGGGGGCACCGGGGAGCTGTTTTTT. V and J are TRBV30 and TRBJ2-2, with TRBD1 matching over 10 bases. Germline V gene lookup returns CDR1 GTSNPN and CDR2 SVGIG (reference sequence). The CDR3 runs 13 residues. The trim removed 8 bases at V and 4 bases at J, leaving 4 bases unmatched.

V gene TRBV7-9 combines with J gene TRBJ2-3; the match to TRBD2 covers 10 bases. This CDR3 region has 15 residues. Germline CDR1 SEHNR, CDR2 FQNEAQ (reference sequence). After removal of 5 bases from V and 4 bases from J, the junction contained 6 bases not matched to a gene. The CDR3 nucleotides read TGTGCCAGCAGCCCGGGACTAGCGCTAGCAGATACGCAGTATTTT. It codes for CASSPGLALADTQYF.

This rearrangement joins TRBV4-2 to TRBJ2-7; 9 nucleotides align to TRBD2. Trimming at V came to 0 bases and at J to 5 bases, leaving 8 bases not matched to a gene. Germline V gives CDR1 LGHNA, CDR2 YNFKEQ. The CDR3 contains 16 residues. CDR3 sequence reads: CASSQDLGSGGNEQYF. The CDR3 DNA reads TGTGCCAGCAGCCAAGATCTGGGGAGCGGGGGGAACGAGCAGTACTTC.

This clone was detected once. A junction boundary mismatches the germline segment, possibly from a read error. The J gene is TRBJ2-5, the V gene TRBV7-9; D may be TRBD2 (5 bases). The CDR3 extends over 12 amino acids. Germline V gene data show CDR1 as SEHNR and CDR2 as FQNEAQ (reference sequence). Here the CDR3 reads CASSSGWETQHF. The CDR3 bases are TGTGCCAGCAGCTCGGGGTGGGAGACCCAGCACTTC.

This rearrangement joins TRBV29-1 to TRBJ1-1; D is possibly TRBD1 (5 bases). V shed 7 bases and J shed 5 bases, with 14 bases lying between them. Germline V gene lookup returns CDR1 SQVTM and CDR2 ANQGSEA. The CDR3 runs 12 residues. As DNA, the CDR3 is TGCAGCGCCGATACAGGAACAACTGAAGCTTTCTTT. Translating gives CSADTGTTEAFF.

The CDR3 DNA reads as TGTGCCAGCAGAATCACAGGGTACAATGAGCAGTTCTTC. As protein: CASRITGYNEQFF. This chain links TRBV2 with TRBJ2-1, with D possibly TRBD1 on 6 matching bases. The V end was cut by 6 bases, the J end by 4 bases, with 10 bases between. The CDR3 is 13 residues long. Germline V lookup: CDR1 SNHLY, CDR2 FYNNEI.

The table lists this clone with a count of one. The V call is TRBV6-6, the J call TRBJ2-3, with D perhaps matching TRBD2 (6 bases). Trimming stripped 0 bases from V and 2 bases from J, with 12 bases between. The CDR3 totals 16 residues. The germline gives CDR1 MNHNY, CDR2 SVGAGI (reference sequence). In DNA form, the CDR3 reads TGTGCCAGCAGTTACTCGATACCGGGACTCACAGATACGCAGTATTTT. Amino acid sequence: CASSYSIPGLTDTQYF.

This clone was counted once. The chain uses TRBV11-3 and TRBJ2-7; TRBD1 matches 9 bases. The CDR3 contains 15 residues. From germline, CDR1 is SGHNT and CDR2 YENEEA. V was pared by 5 bases and J by 2 bases, with 7 bases of the junction left unmatched. Here the CDR3 reads CASSDRGRGTYEQYF. The CDR3 DNA is TGTGCCAGCAGCGACAGGGGGAGAGGTACCTACGAGCAGTACTTC.

The genes are TRBV6-5 and TRBJ1-4; 7 positions match TRBD1. This CDR3 is built from 15 residues. Germline V gene data show CDR1 as MNHEY and CDR2 as SVGAGI. V lost 5 bases, J lost 7 bases, and 10 bases stayed unmatched. CDR3 sequence reads: CASSQQGGLGEKLFF. CDR3 nucleotide sequence: TGTGCCAGCAGTCAACAAGGGGGCCTCGGTGAAAAACTGTTTTTT.

The DNA of the CDR3 is TGTGCCAGCAGCCCTGGGGGCAGGCCCGAGCAGTACTTC. Amino acids: CASSPGGRPEQYF. This chain links TRBV27 with TRBJ2-7, with D possibly TRBD1 on 6 matching bases. The V gene's germline CDR1 is MNHEY and CDR2 SMNVEV (reference sequence). The CDR3 is 13 amino acids. With 6 bases removed from V and 6 bases from J, the gap between germline ends came to 15 bases.

The chain carries TRBV15 and TRBJ2-3, with TRBD2 identical over 9 bases. V was pared by 1 base and J by 6 bases, with 5 bases of the junction left unmatched. The germline V gene encodes CDR1 LNHNV and CDR2 YYDKDF (reference sequence). The CDR3 is made up of 15 amino acids. CDR3: CATSRGLAAWDTQYF. In nucleotides, the CDR3 is TGTGCCACCAGCAGAGGACTAGCGGCATGGGATACGCAGTATTTT.

The chain has TRBV6-6 and TRBJ2-3; D gene ambiguous. The CDR3 is made up of 16 amino acids. The germline V gene encodes CDR1 MNHNY and CDR2 SVGAGI (reference sequence). The V gene lost 6 bases and the J gene lost 1 base, with 17 bases spanning the gap. The CDR3 protein is CASSHLLVPGTDTQYF. Here the CDR3 DNA reads TGTGCCAGCAGCCACCTCCTAGTGCCTGGCACAGATACGCAGTATTTT.

This chain links TRBV2 with TRBJ2-7; D is possibly TRBD2 (5 bases). The V gene lost 4 bases and the J gene lost 3 bases, with 16 bases spanning the gap. The CDR3 loop spans 15 amino acids. Germline V lookup: CDR1 SNHLY, CDR2 FYNNEI. CDR3 sequence reads: CASSALSRGGYEQYF. The CDR3 DNA follows: TGTGCCAGCAGTGCCCTATCACGTGGAGGCTACGAGCAGTACTTC.

The rearrangement uses TRBV7-6 and TRBJ2-2, with D perhaps TRBD2 (5 bases). The CDR3 is 13 residues long. The germline V gene has CDR1 SGHVS and CDR2 FNYEAQ. Trimming left V 1 base short and J 9 bases short, with 9 bases between. The CDR3 sequence: CASSLGSSRELFF. CDR3 DNA sequence: TGTGCCAGCAGCTTAGGATCTAGCCGGGAGCTGTTTTTT.

The V gene is TRBV5-1, the J gene TRBJ2-2; D is perhaps TRBD2 (5 bases). Germline CDR1 SGHRS, CDR2 YFSETQ. Trimming cost V 2 bases and J 0 bases, with 17 bases left between them. This CDR3 is 18 amino acids long. The DNA of the CDR3 is TGCGCCAGCAGCTTTGGTGGGCCCGGACTCCCGAACACCGGGGAGCTGTTTTTT. Its translation is CASSFGGPGLPNTGELFF.

The rearrangement links TRBV10-3 to TRBJ2-7; 9 bases align to TRBD1. Germline trimming cut 6 bases from V and 1 base from J; bases unmatched to any gene: 7. This CDR3 has 15 amino acids. CDR1 and CDR2 from the germline V gene are ENHRY and SYGVKD. The CDR3 bases are TGTGCCATCAGACCGGGACAGGGACCATCCTACGAGCAGTACTTC. Translation gives CAIRPGQGPSYEQYF.

This chain connects TRBV2 to TRBJ2-5, with D possibly TRBD2 on 6 matching bases. This CDR3 is built from 14 residues. Trimming pared 4 bases from V and 1 base from J, leaving 10 bases between. Germline-derived CDR1 and CDR2 are SNHLY and FYNNEI. CDR3 DNA: TGTGCCAGCAGTGCGGGGGTGGTCCAAGAGACCCAGTACTTC. It encodes CASSAGVVQETQYF.

The chain is built from TRBV2 and TRBJ2-7; 9 bases are shared with TRBD2. The germline V gene encodes CDR1 SNHLY and CDR2 FYNNEI. This CDR3 has 13 residues. The V gene end was trimmed by 8 bases and the J gene end by 4 bases; junction bases not matched to a gene: 6. The CDR3 nucleotides are TGTGCCAGCGGCGTAGCGGGGGCTTACGAGCAGTACTTC. Protein sequence: CASGVAGAYEQYF.

The chain has TRBV5-1 and TRBJ2-7, with 9 bases lining up with TRBD2. Germline CDR1 is SGHRS and CDR2 is YFSETQ. The CDR3 sequence is 15 residues long. With V trimmed by 0 bases and J by 2 bases, 3 bases remained unmatched. The DNA for the CDR3 is TGCGCCAGCAGCTTGGGGGGGACTAGCCCCTACGAGCAGTACTTC. As protein: CASSLGGTSPYEQYF.